The clone carrying this TCR beta chain was observed a handful of times. The target antigen is unknown. Germline V CDR1 and CDR2: KGHSH, LQKENI. V lost 4 bases, J lost 3 bases, and 10 bases lay in between. The CDR3 totals 13 residues. As TCR cDNA was made by 5'RACE template switching, a universal primer site and UMIs were added. TCRdb used MiXCR to reprocess the 5' RACE reads, holding one entry per CDR3 protein. This table holds some 350,000 distinct CDR3 sequences, roughly 9.4% found once. The data originate from a study of T cells after yellow fever vaccination. Study-wide findings and caveats: The booster response re-showed most primary clones: 96% CD4, more than 80% CD8.

The chain couples TRBV18 to TRBJ2-7; D is undetermined. The specimen was PBMCs, collected on the day of the first yellow fever vaccination. This clonotype originated in a man between 18 and 35 years old who received the YFV17D yellow fever vaccine. CDR3 region: CASSLNDGYEQYV. For the CDR3, the DNA is TGTGCCAGCTCACTCAATGACGGCTACGAGCAGTACGTC.